This passage covers 10 T cell receptor beta chains from one sample sequenced in a study of control samples from healthy donors and cancer patients. This table comes from immunoSEQ multiplex PCR, and its TCRdb copy is limited to in-frame clones, with some not included. This sample has tens of thousands of clones, with over 75% found just once. Sequenced: blood. The receptors were gathered from a woman aged 45-60 years in good health.

The chain is built from TRBV30 and TRBJ2-3; 8 bases agree with TRBD2. V was pared by 0 bases and J by 4 bases, with 6 bases of the junction left unmatched. Germline CDR1 reads GTSNPN; CDR2 reads SVGIG (reference sequence). This CDR3 contains 15 residues. The CDR3 spells CAWSVLASGSDTQYF. CDR3 DNA sequence: TGTGCCTGGAGTGTACTGGCTAGCGGGTCAGATACGCAGTATTTT.

The chain employs TRBV6-2 or TRBV6-3 and TRBJ1-1; unclear D gene. This CDR3 comprises 14 residues. In germline, CDR1 is MNHEY, CDR2 SVGEGT. Between the trimmed V and J ends, which lost 0 bases and 1 base, there was a span of 6 bases. CDR3 sequence reads: CASSYSWQNTEAFF. CDR3 DNA: TGTGCCAGCAGTTACTCGTGGCAGAACACTGAAGCTTTCTTT.

The chain employs TRBV12-3 or TRBV12-4 and TRBJ1-1; D not certain. V gave up 7 bases and J gave up 3 bases, with 6 bases separating them. This CDR3 is built from 11 residues. CDR3 residues: CASTPHTEAFF. The DNA for the CDR3 is TGTGCCAGCACCCCACACACTGAAGCTTTCTTT.

This chain joins TRBV20-1 and TRBJ2-7; 9 nucleotides align to TRBD2. The germline V gene has CDR1 DFQATT and CDR2 SNEGSKA (reference sequence). The CDR3 length is 14 residues. With V trimmed by 3 bases and J by 7 bases, 10 bases remained unmatched. In DNA, the CDR3 is TGCAGTGCTAGTGTGATGGCGGGAGGGCGTGAGCAGTACTTC. Residues: CSASVMAGGREQYF.

This chain joins TRBV7-9 and TRBJ2-2, with D unresolved. Germline V gene data show CDR1 as SEHNR and CDR2 as FQNEAQ (reference sequence). The CDR3 length is 13 residues. V was shortened by 10 bases and J by 0 bases, with 9 bases between the two germline ends. CDR3 protein: CAIRPANTGELFF. The CDR3 nucleotides read TGTGCCATTAGACCCGCGAACACCGGGGAGCTGTTTTTT.

This clone was seen only a few times. This rearrangement joins TRBV5-1 to TRBJ1-1; D is undetermined. The germline V gene encodes CDR1 SGHRS and CDR2 YFSETQ. There are 15 residues in the CDR3. V was shortened by 0 bases and J by 0 bases, with 9 bases between the two germline ends. The CDR3 nucleotides read TGCGCCAGCAGCTTGGGCAGGTTGATGAACACTGAAGCTTTCTTT. This encodes CASSLGRLMNTEAFF. The whole variable domain, remainder taken from reference TRBV5-1 and TRBJ1-1, is KAGVTQTPRYLIKTRGQQVTLSCSPISGHRSVSWYQQTPGQGLQFLFEYFSETQRNKGNFPGRFSGRQFSNSRSEMNVSTLELGDSALYLCASSLGRLMNTEAFFGQGTRLTVV.

The table lists this clone with a count of one. The chain couples TRBV5-5 to TRBJ1-3, with D possibly TRBD1 on 6 matching bases. The germline V gene encodes CDR1 SGHKS and CDR2 YYEKEE (reference sequence). V was trimmed by 0 bases and J by 2 bases, leaving 12 bases between them. The CDR3 is made up of 16 amino acids. The CDR3 here is CASSLDPPGAGNTIYF. The CDR3 region has the DNA TGTGCCAGCAGCTTGGATCCTCCAGGGGCTGGAAACACCATATATTTT.

V usage is TRBV27 and J usage is TRBJ2-1; 11 bases match TRBD2. This CDR3 spans 16 amino acids. The germline V gene encodes CDR1 MNHEY and CDR2 SMNVEV (reference sequence). V shed 6 bases and J 7 bases; nucleotides not matched to a gene: 11. CDR3 residues: CASRGRTSGSKNEQFF. In nucleotides, the CDR3 is TGTGCCAGCAGGGGGAGAACTAGCGGGAGTAAAAATGAGCAGTTCTTC.

J is TRBJ1-4 and V is TRBV6-5; D call uncertain. The CDR3 is made up of 15 amino acids. The germline V and J ends were trimmed by 6 bases and 0 bases, with 11 bases remaining between them. Germline V lookup: CDR1 MNHEY, CDR2 SVGAGI. The CDR3 loop reads CASRGTVTTNEKLFF. In nucleotides, the CDR3 is TGTGCCAGCAGGGGCACAGTGACAACTAATGAAAAACTGTTTTTT.

The genes are TRBV10-3 and TRBJ2-7; a weak D match, TRBD2 (6 bases). Germline V gene sequence: CDR1 ENHRY, CDR2 SYGVKD. The CDR3 totals 14 residues. The V gene lost 6 bases and the J gene lost 3 bases, with 15 bases spanning the gap. The CDR3 sequence is CAIRRDFQDYEQYF. As DNA, the CDR3 is TGTGCCATCAGGAGGGACTTCCAGGACTACGAGCAGTACTTC.